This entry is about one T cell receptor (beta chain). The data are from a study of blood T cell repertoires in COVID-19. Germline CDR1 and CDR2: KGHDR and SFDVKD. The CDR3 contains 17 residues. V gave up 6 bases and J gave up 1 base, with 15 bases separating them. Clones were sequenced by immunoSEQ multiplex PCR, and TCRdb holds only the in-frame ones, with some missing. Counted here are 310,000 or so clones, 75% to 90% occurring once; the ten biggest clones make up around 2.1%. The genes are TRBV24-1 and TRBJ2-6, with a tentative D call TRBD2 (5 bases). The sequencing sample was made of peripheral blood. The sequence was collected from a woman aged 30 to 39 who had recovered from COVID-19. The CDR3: CATSKGRYQSGANVLTF. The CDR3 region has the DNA TGTGCCACCAGTAAAGGGAGATACCAGTCTGGGGCCAACGTCCTGACTTTC.